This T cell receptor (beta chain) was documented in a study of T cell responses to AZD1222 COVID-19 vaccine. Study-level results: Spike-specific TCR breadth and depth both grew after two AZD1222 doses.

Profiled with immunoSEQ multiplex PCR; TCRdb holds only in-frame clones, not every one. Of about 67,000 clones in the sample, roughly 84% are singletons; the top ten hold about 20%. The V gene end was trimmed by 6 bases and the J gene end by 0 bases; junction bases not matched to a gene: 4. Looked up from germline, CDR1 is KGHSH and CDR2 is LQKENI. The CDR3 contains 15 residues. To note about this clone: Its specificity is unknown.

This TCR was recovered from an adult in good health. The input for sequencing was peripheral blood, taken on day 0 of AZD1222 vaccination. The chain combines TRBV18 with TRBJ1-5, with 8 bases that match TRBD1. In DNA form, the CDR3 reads TGTGCCAGCTCCCCCGACAGGGGTAGCAATCAGCCCCAGCATTTT. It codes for CASSPDRGSNQPQHF.